The 15 T cell receptor beta chains below all came from one sample that was sequenced in a study of cytomegalovirus exposure and HLA in healthy donors. Using immunoSEQ multiplex PCR, the repertoire was profiled, and TCRdb retains in-frame clones only, with some absent. The profile shows 110,000 or so clones, roughly 82% of them singletons. The sequencing sample was made of PBMCs. The receptor source for this set is a man aged 18 to 30 in good health and CMV-seronegative.

The V call is TRBV27, the J call TRBJ1-2; 7 bases align to TRBD1. Per the germline V gene, CDR1 is MNHEY and CDR2 is SMNVEV (reference sequence). This CDR3 is built from 17 residues. The junction had 16 bases not matched to a gene; V was cut back by 4 bases and J by 5 bases. CDR3 in DNA: TGTGCCAGCAGTTCACCAACCGGCCAGGGGGACGAGTATGGCTACACCTTC. Its protein product is CASSSPTGQGDEYGYTF.

The rearrangement uses TRBV19 and TRBJ1-4, with D possibly TRBD1 on 6 matching bases. The CDR3 runs 13 residues. The V gene's germline CDR1 is LNHDA and CDR2 SQIVND (reference sequence). V was shortened by 0 bases and J by 14 bases, with 13 bases between the two germline ends. The CDR3 DNA reads TGTGCCAGTAGTATAGATTCGGACACAGGGCTGTTTTTT. Translating gives CASSIDSDTGLFF.

This clone was seen a single time. The chain has TRBV10-3 and TRBJ2-2, with a weak D call TRBD1 (5 bases). Deletions cut 6 bases from V and 0 bases from J, with 17 bases between. The CDR3 sequence is 17 residues long. From germline, CDR1 is ENHRY and CDR2 SYGVKD. In nucleotides, the CDR3 is TGTGCCATCAGAAGATCCGACAGACCCTCGAACACCGGGGAGCTGTTTTTT. This sequence encodes CAIRRSDRPSNTGELFF.

The rearrangement joins TRBV16 to TRBJ1-5; no reliable D call. Germline V gene sequence: CDR1 KGHSY, CDR2 FQNENV. Deletions cut 4 bases from V and 4 bases from J, with 8 bases between. This CDR3 is 13 amino acids long. The CDR3 loop reads CASSLNSNQPQHF. In nucleotides, the CDR3 is TGTGCCAGCAGCCTGAACTCTAATCAGCCCCAGCATTTT.

This chain uses TRBV6-5 with TRBJ1-1; perhaps TRBD1 as D (6 bases). The germline V gene encodes CDR1 MNHEY and CDR2 SVGAGI. This CDR3 is built from 15 residues. Trimming stripped 6 bases from V and 1 base from J, with 15 bases between. CDR3 nucleotides: TGTGCCAGCAGGGGACCCGACAGGCCGAACACTGAAGCTTTCTTT. This sequence encodes CASRGPDRPNTEAFF.

The V call is TRBV6-1, the J call TRBJ1-2; D is possibly TRBD1 (5 bases). In germline, CDR1 is MNHNS, CDR2 SASEGT. This CDR3 comprises 11 residues. Trimming took off 5 bases at V and 6 bases at J, with 7 bases between the two ends. The chain's CDR3 is CASSLGDGYTF. Here the CDR3 DNA reads TGTGCCAGCAGTTTAGGGGATGGCTACACCTTC.

A few counts support this clone. V is TRBV27 and J is TRBJ1-2, with TRBD1 identical over 9 bases. Germline V gives CDR1 MNHEY, CDR2 SMNVEV (reference sequence). The CDR3 sequence is 12 residues long. The trim removed 3 bases at V and 7 bases at J, leaving 0 bases unmatched. The CDR3: CASSLTGGGYTF. DNA of the CDR3: TGTGCCAGCAGTTTGACAGGGGGTGGCTACACCTTC.

This clone was picked up one time. The V and J genes are TRBV5-1 and TRBJ2-1, with D hard to call. CDR3 length: 13 amino acids. V shed 7 bases and J shed 3 bases, with 11 bases lying between them. Looked up from germline, CDR1 is SGHRS and CDR2 is YFSETQ. CDR3 protein: CASGSRSYNEQFF. DNA for the CDR3: TGCGCCAGCGGAAGTCGGAGCTACAATGAGCAGTTCTTC.

This clone was seen a few times. This rearrangement joins TRBV5-6 to TRBJ1-1; possible D gene TRBD1, 5 bases. The CDR3 totals 12 residues. V lost 6 bases to trimming and J lost 4 bases, with 10 bases between them. The V gene's germline CDR1 is SGHDT and CDR2 YYEEEE. CDR3 amino acids: CASTGYSTEAFF. CDR3 DNA: TGTGCCAGCACAGGGTATTCCACTGAAGCTTTCTTT.

V gene TRBV19 combines with J gene TRBJ1-3; no reliable D call. Looked up from germline, CDR1 is LNHDA and CDR2 is SQIVND (reference sequence). With 7 bases removed from V and 0 bases from J, the gap between germline ends came to 4 bases. There are 12 residues in the CDR3. In DNA, the CDR3 is TGTGCCAGTACCATCTCTGGAAACACCATATATTTT. It specifies CASTISGNTIYF.

The CDR3 sequence: CASSGQGLAYEQYF. The CDR3 coding sequence is TGTGCCAGCAGTGGACAGGGTTTAGCCTACGAGCAGTACTTC. The J gene is TRBJ2-7, the V gene TRBV25-1; 7 nucleotides match TRBD1. The junction had 5 bases not matched to a gene; V was cut back by 4 bases and J by 2 bases. From germline, CDR1 is MGHDK and CDR2 SYGVNS. This CDR3 spans 14 amino acids.

J is TRBJ2-1 and V is TRBV6-1; TRBD1 might be the D (5 bases). CDR3 length equals 12 residues. CDR1 and CDR2 from the germline V gene are MNHNS and SASEGT. Trimming removed 1 base from V and 15 bases from J, with 13 bases in between. CDR3 nucleotide sequence: TGTGCCAGCAGTGAAGAGGGGCACTGGGGGTTCTTC. Protein: CASSEEGHWGFF.

This clone was counted a few times. The chain is built from TRBV5-1 and TRBJ2-2; the match to TRBD2 covers 13 bases. The CDR3 loop spans 15 amino acids. CDR1 and CDR2 (germline): SGHRS, YFSETQ. With V trimmed by 5 bases and J by 6 bases, 4 bases remained unmatched. DNA of the CDR3: TGCGCCAGCAGACTGACTAGCGGGGGGCCCGGGGAGCTGTTTTTT. Translation: CASRLTSGGPGELFF.

The chain couples TRBV5-6 to TRBJ2-2; the match to TRBD1 covers 7 bases. J lost 2 bases, V lost 0 bases, and 10 bases had no gene match. The CDR3 spans 18 residues. Germline CDR1 and CDR2: SGHDT and YYEEEE. Here the CDR3 DNA reads TGTGCCAGCAGCTTGGATGTTACGGGACAGCTTAACACCGGGGAGCTGTTTTTT. Translation: CASSLDVTGQLNTGELFF.

This clone was observed a single time. This chain links TRBV7-2 with TRBJ1-5; D is perhaps TRBD1 (5 bases). Trimming took off 2 bases at V and 10 bases at J, with 15 bases between the two ends. Germline loops: CDR1 SGHTA, CDR2 FQGNSA. The CDR3 loop spans 14 amino acids. In nucleotides, the CDR3 is TGTGCCAGCAGCTTAAATGCAGGGCCTCGACCCCAGCATTTT. It specifies CASSLNAGPRPQHF.